These 8 T cell receptor beta chains originate from one sample sequenced in a study of CD8+ T cells in alopecia areata. Treatment meaning: oral pan-JAK inhibitor, 5-10 mg twice daily. RNA was isolated and reverse transcribed to cDNA, the sequencing template. Sequencing was performed with immunoSEQ multiplex PCR; in TCRdb, only in-frame clones are kept and a portion is missing. The data contain about 64,000 clones, around 45% of them singletons. The sample was CD8+ T cells sorted from blood, taken around week 36, from a patient treated with tofacitinib. These receptors were collected from a human donor with alopecia areata.

This clone was observed a few times. V usage is TRBV30 and J usage is TRBJ1-1; a possible D gene is TRBD1 (6 bases). With 2 bases removed from V and 4 bases from J, the gap between germline ends came to 11 bases. The CDR3 totals 13 residues. From germline, CDR1 is GTSNPN and CDR2 SVGIG (reference sequence). The CDR3 bases are TGTGCCTGGAGTTTTCAGGGGTTCACTGAAGCTTTCTTT. Its protein product is CAWSFQGFTEAFF.

This clone came up many times. This chain links TRBV6-1 with TRBJ2-7; 10 positions match TRBD2. This CDR3 has 15 residues. Germline assignment: CDR1 MNHNS and CDR2 SASEGT. V dropped 3 bases and J dropped 4; count of bases not matched to a gene: 6. The DNA for the CDR3 is TGTGCCAGCAGTGAGCACACTAGCGGGACTTACGAGCAGTACTTC. Encoded protein: CASSEHTSGTYEQYF.

This clone came up a few times. CDR3: CSVPGPVGGYTF. The CDR3 DNA sequence: TGCAGCGTCCCGGGACCGGTGGGTGGCTACACCTTC. The V and J genes are TRBV29-1 and TRBJ1-2; TRBD1 might be the D (5 bases). From germline, CDR1 is SQVTM and CDR2 ANQGSEA. There are 12 residues in the CDR3. The germline V and J ends were trimmed by 6 bases and 7 bases, with 15 bases remaining between them. Combining the CDR3 with reference TRBV29-1 and TRBJ1-2 gives the whole variable domain SAVISQKPSRDICQRGTSLTIQCQVDSQVTMMFWYRQQPGQSLTLIATANQGSEATYESGFVIDKFPISRPNLTFSTLTVSNMSPEDSSIYLCSVPGPVGGYTFGSGTRLTVV.

This chain links TRBV11-2 with TRBJ2-6, with D possibly matching TRBD2 (5 bases). Trimming pared 2 bases from V and 4 bases from J, leaving 12 bases between. Germline assignment: CDR1 SGHAT and CDR2 FQNNGV. The CDR3 runs to 16 residues. The CDR3 protein is CASSLTASPGANVLTF. Here the CDR3 DNA reads TGTGCCAGCAGCTTAACCGCTAGCCCCGGGGCCAACGTCCTGACTTTC.

This clone was detected only a few times. The V call is TRBV25-1, the J call TRBJ2-6; D might be TRBD2 (5 bases). The CDR3 totals 15 residues. CDR1 and CDR2 (germline): MGHDK, SYGVNS. V was clipped by 8 bases and J by 0 bases, with 11 bases between them. The CDR3 nucleotides are TGTGCCAGCCTGGGTGAGGGCTCTGGGGCCAACGTCCTGACTTTC. As protein: CASLGEGSGANVLTF. Based on the CDR3 plus reference TRBV25-1 and TRBJ2-6, the full variable domain is EADIYQTPRYLVIGTGKKITLECSQTMGHDKMYWYQQDPGMELHLIHYSYGVNSTEKGDLSSESTVSRIRTEHFPLTLESARPSHTSQYLCASLGEGSGANVLTFGAGSRLTVL.

The table lists this clone with a count of one. The chain recombines TRBV19 with TRBJ2-4; D unresolved. V was clipped by 3 bases and J by 6 bases, with 9 bases between them. The germline V gene encodes CDR1 LNHDA and CDR2 SQIVND (reference sequence). The CDR3 runs to 13 residues. DNA for the CDR3: TGTGCCAGTAGTATCGACGGCCGAAACATTCAGTACTTC. Translating gives CASSIDGRNIQYF.

The chain carries TRBV7-9 and TRBJ2-7, with D uncertain. CDR3 length equals 14 residues. Germline V lookup: CDR1 SEHNR, CDR2 FQNEAQ (reference sequence). V gave up 4 bases and J gave up 0 bases, with 10 bases separating them. CDR3 sequence (DNA): TGTGCCAGCAGCTCTGGGAAGAGCTCCTACGAGCAGTACTTC. Residues: CASSSGKSSYEQYF.

The chain recombines TRBV7-9 with TRBJ2-7; 9 nucleotides line up with TRBD1. The CDR3 length is 15 residues. Germline loops: CDR1 SEHNR, CDR2 FQNEAQ (reference sequence). V lost 4 bases to trimming and J lost 6 bases; unmatched junction nucleotides: 10. The CDR3 DNA follows: TGTGCCAGCAGCTCCTGGACAGGGGATATGGGCGAGCAGTACTTC. This codes for CASSSWTGDMGEQYF.